The next 27 T cell receptor beta chains were all read from a single sample in a study of T cell responses to AZD1222 COVID-19 vaccine. The repertoire was sequenced with immunoSEQ multiplex PCR; TCRdb's copy has only in-frame clones and lacks some. The sample lists about 150,000 clones, around 87% occurring once. The sample here was peripheral blood, taken on day 0 of AZD1222 vaccination. The receptors were sampled from an adult in good health.

The chain recombines TRBV9 with TRBJ2-5, with 10 nucleotides matching TRBD1. The CDR3 covers 16 residues. Trimming took 3 bases from V and 5 from J; bases not matched to a gene: 10. Germline-derived CDR1 and CDR2 are SGDLS and YYNGEE. In nucleotides, the CDR3 is TGTGCCAGCAGCGATTCCGGGACAGGGGCTTGGGAGACCCAGTACTTC. Translating it yields CASSDSGTGAWETQYF. Combining the CDR3 with reference TRBV9 and TRBJ2-5 gives the whole variable domain DSGVTQTPKHLITATGQRVTLRCSPRSGDLSVYWYQQSLDQGLQFLIQYYNGEERAKGNILERFSAQQFPDLHSELNLSSLELGDSALYFCASSDSGTGAWETQYFGPGTRLLVL.

The rearrangement links TRBV6-5 to TRBJ1-2; D is uncertain. CDR3 size: 14 residues. Per the germline V gene, CDR1 is MNHEY and CDR2 is SVGAGI. Trimming removed 8 bases from V and 6 bases from J, with 19 bases in between. The CDR3 DNA follows: TGTGCCAGCCGCAGGACCCCGCTTTCGCATGGCTACACCTTC. It encodes CASRRTPLSHGYTF.

J is TRBJ2-3 and V is TRBV24-1, with 8 bases lining up with TRBD2. Germline CDR1 and CDR2: KGHDR and SFDVKD. The CDR3 is 18 residues long. Trimming cost V 4 bases and J 1 base; bases outside gene matches: 12. CDR3 in DNA: TGTGCCACCAGTGACCCCCGTGGTACTAGCGGCGGCACAGATACGCAGTATTTT. It yields the protein CATSDPRGTSGGTDTQYF.

The rearrangement uses TRBV6-6 and TRBJ2-1; D not resolved. The germline V and J ends were trimmed by 5 bases and 7 bases, with 15 bases remaining between them. The CDR3 extends over 14 amino acids. Germline lookup yields CDR1 MNHNY and CDR2 SVGAGI (reference sequence). The DNA for the CDR3 is TGTGCCAGCAGTAGAGAAAGGCTCGGGAATGAGCAGTTCTTC. It codes for CASSRERLGNEQFF.

The J gene is TRBJ2-1, the V gene TRBV7-2; no clear D gene. The CDR3 is made up of 15 amino acids. Germline-derived CDR1 and CDR2 are SGHTA and FQGNSA. Trimming left V 3 bases short and J 7 bases short, with 16 bases between. For the CDR3, the DNA is TGTGCCAGCAGCTTTAGGGTCCCTCCTACAAATGAGCAGTTCTTC. It is translated as CASSFRVPPTNEQFF. The full variable domain, completed using reference TRBV7-2 and TRBJ2-1, is GAGVSQSPSNKVTEKGKDVELRCDPISGHTALYWYRQSLGQGLEFLIYFQGNSAPDKSGLPSDRFSAERTGGSVSTLTIQRTQQEDSAVYLCASSFRVPPTNEQFFGPGTRLTVL.

The rearrangement joins TRBV6-1 to TRBJ2-7; D remains ambiguous. CDR1 and CDR2 (germline): MNHNS, SASEGT. V lost 1 base, J lost 0 bases, and 7 bases lay in between. CDR3 size: 14 residues. CDR3 loop: CASSEDAVSYEQYF. Here the CDR3 DNA reads TGTGCCAGCAGTGAAGACGCGGTCTCCTACGAGCAGTACTTC.

This clone showed up just once. This chain connects TRBV6-1 to TRBJ1-4; D gene unclear. This CDR3 is 15 amino acids long. The germline V gene has CDR1 MNHNS and CDR2 SASEGT. Trimming removed 2 bases from V and 8 bases from J, with 15 bases in between. CDR3 nucleotide sequence: TGTGCCAGCAGTGAAATCGGAGGACGTCGGGAAAAACTGTTTTTT. Translating it yields CASSEIGGRREKLFF.

V is TRBV7-3 and J is TRBJ2-6, with 7 bases lining up with TRBD1. There are 15 residues in the CDR3. J gave up 2 bases and V 6 bases, and 4 bases lay outside the gene matches. Per germline, CDR1 SGHTA and CDR2 FQGTGA. The CDR3 nucleotides read TGTGCCAGCAGGGATCAGGGGGCTGGGGCCAACGTCCTGACTTTC. Encoded protein: CASRDQGAGANVLTF.

The chain couples TRBV19 to TRBJ2-7; tentative D call: TRBD1 (6 bases). Trimming removed 3 bases from V and 2 bases from J, with 11 bases in between. This CDR3 spans 14 amino acids. Germline CDR1 is LNHDA and CDR2 is SQIVND (reference sequence). The chain's CDR3 is CASSMRQVTYEQYF. CDR3 DNA: TGTGCCAGTAGTATGAGACAGGTAACCTACGAGCAGTACTTC.

DNA of the CDR3: TGTGCCAGCAGCGCCCCGGGGGCGGGGGAGCCCAATGAGCAGTTCTTC. Its protein product is CASSAPGAGEPNEQFF. The rearrangement uses TRBV7-2 and TRBJ2-1; D possibly corresponds to TRBD2 (7 bases). Between the trimmed V and J ends, which lost 5 bases and 6 bases, there was a span of 20 bases. This CDR3 has 16 amino acids. Germline assignment: CDR1 SGHTA and CDR2 FQGNSA.

The V and J genes are TRBV28 and TRBJ2-2, with 9 bases lining up with TRBD1. Germline-derived CDR1 and CDR2 are MDHEN and SYDVKM. Germline trimming cut 5 bases from V and 6 bases from J; bases unmatched to any gene: 7. The CDR3 runs 15 residues. CDR3 sequence (DNA): TGTGCCAGCAGTGGACCGGGACAGGGTGCCGGGGAGCTGTTTTTT. Translating it yields CASSGPGQGAGELFF.

V is TRBV5-5 and J is TRBJ1-6; a weak D match, TRBD1 (5 bases). Germline-derived CDR1 and CDR2 are SGHKS and YYEKEE (reference sequence). V lost 2 bases to trimming and J lost 7 bases, with 13 bases between them. The length of the CDR3 is 15 residues. The CDR3 nucleotides are TGTGCCAGCAGCTTTGTCCTCGAGGGGAATTCACCCCTCCACTTT. Translating it yields CASSFVLEGNSPLHF.

The chain is built from TRBV19 and TRBJ2-5; tentatively, D is TRBD2 (7 bases). The V and J ends lost 6 bases and 4 bases respectively, with 21 bases between them. The CDR3 consists of 16 residues. Germline CDR1 reads LNHDA; CDR2 reads SQIVND (reference sequence). The CDR3 DNA follows: TGTGCCAGTAGCAACCTTTTTGGGGGGGCCCGAGAGACCCAGTACTTC. Translating it yields CASSNLFGGARETQYF.

The chain employs TRBV19 and TRBJ2-3, with D possibly TRBD2 on 5 matching bases. V gave up 7 bases and J gave up 0 bases, with 11 bases separating them. Looked up from germline, CDR1 is LNHDA and CDR2 is SQIVND (reference sequence). The CDR3 covers 14 residues. Written as DNA, the CDR3 is TGTGCCAGTATGAACGAGGGAAGCACAGATACGCAGTATTTT. This codes for CASMNEGSTDTQYF. The whole variable domain, remainder taken from reference TRBV19 and TRBJ2-3, is DGGITQSPKYLFRKEGQNVTLSCEQNLNHDAMYWYRQDPGQGLRLIYYSQIVNDFQKGDIAEGYSVSREKKESFPLTVTSAQKNPTAFYLCASMNEGSTDTQYFGPGTRLTVL.

This clone occurred once. This rearrangement joins TRBV10-2 to TRBJ2-3; unclear D gene. This CDR3 region has 16 residues. Germline V gene lookup returns CDR1 WSHSY and CDR2 SAAADI. V lost 2 bases, J lost 2 bases, and 14 bases lay in between. CDR3 DNA: TGCGCCAGCAGTGAGAGCCAGTCCTCAACCACAGATACGCAGTATTTT. Protein sequence: CASSESQSSTTDTQYF.

The rearrangement joins TRBV13 to TRBJ2-7; D is unresolved. Germline-derived CDR1 and CDR2 are PRHDT and FYEKMQ (reference sequence). There are 12 residues in the CDR3. Trimming pared 4 bases from V and 6 bases from J, leaving 10 bases between. CDR3 bases: TGTGCCAGCAGCTCCAACATCGGCGAGCAGTACTTC. The encoded protein is CASSSNIGEQYF.

V and J are TRBV11-2 and TRBJ2-7; 8 bases fit TRBD2. This CDR3 has 15 residues. J lost 5 bases, V lost 5 bases, and 11 bases had no gene match. Germline V lookup: CDR1 SGHAT, CDR2 FQNNGV. Here the CDR3 reads CASSTAGTRIHEQYV. In DNA, the CDR3 is TGTGCCAGCAGCACGGCCGGGACTAGGATCCACGAGCAGTACGTC.

V and J are TRBV4-1 and TRBJ1-1; D is unresolved. V was cut by 4 bases and J by 0 bases, with 9 bases left in between. Germline V lookup: CDR1 MGHRA, CDR2 YSYEKL. The CDR3 loop spans 14 amino acids. Here the CDR3 DNA reads TGCGCCAGCAGCCGGCCACTCGTGAACACTGAAGCTTTCTTT. Translated: CASSRPLVNTEAFF.

The rearrangement joins TRBV9 to TRBJ2-3; no reliable D call. The CDR3 extends over 17 amino acids. Between the trimmed V and J ends, which lost 4 bases and 1 base, there was a span of 19 bases. Germline CDR1 is SGDLS and CDR2 is YYNGEE. CDR3 region: CASSPERSGQGTDTQYF. The CDR3 DNA follows: TGTGCCAGCAGCCCAGAGAGATCTGGCCAGGGCACAGATACGCAGTATTTT.

This sequence joins TRBV25-1 and TRBJ1-4; possibly TRBD1 for D (5 bases). This CDR3 spans 15 amino acids. With 6 bases removed from V and 4 bases from J, the gap between germline ends came to 15 bases. CDR1 is MGHDK and CDR2 is SYGVNS in the germline V gene. The CDR3 DNA sequence: TGTGCCAGCAGAGATATTCAGGGCTTTAATGAAAAACTGTTTTTT. Encoded protein: CASRDIQGFNEKLFF.

The chain employs TRBV6-4 and TRBJ2-7, with D possibly matching TRBD1 (5 bases). The V and J ends lost 0 bases and 4 bases respectively, with 28 bases between them. The CDR3 sequence is 20 residues long. The germline gives CDR1 MRHNA, CDR2 SNTAGT. Here the CDR3 reads CASSDSRLSFYRKTGYEQYF. The CDR3 nucleotides read TGTGCCAGCAGTGACTCTCGCCTTTCCTTTTACAGGAAAACAGGATACGAGCAGTACTTC.

The chain uses TRBV29-1 and TRBJ2-5; tentatively, D is TRBD1 or TRBD2 (5 bases each). Germline values: CDR1 SQVTM, CDR2 ANQGSEA. Trimming removed 1 base from V and 1 base from J, with 13 bases in between. The CDR3 has 15 residues. CDR3 in DNA: TGCAGCGTTGAAGTCTTTCGGGGCCTCCAAGAGACCCAGTACTTC. Its protein product is CSVEVFRGLQETQYF.

The rearrangement uses TRBV5-5 and TRBJ1-1, with a possible D match to TRBD1 (5 bases). The germline V gene has CDR1 SGHKS and CDR2 YYEKEE (reference sequence). V lost 4 bases, J lost 1 base, and 14 bases lay in between. The CDR3 is 15 amino acids. The CDR3 loop reads CASSHRETENTEAFF. CDR3 coding DNA: TGTGCCAGCAGCCACCGCGAGACAGAGAACACTGAAGCTTTCTTT.

This clone was seen just once. The chain employs TRBV6-2 or TRBV6-3 and TRBJ2-3; 8 nucleotides agree with TRBD2. The germline gives CDR1 MNHEY, CDR2 SVGEGT. CDR3 length equals 16 residues. V was clipped by 2 bases and J by 2 bases; unmatched bases: 6. The CDR3 nucleotides read TGTGCCAGCAGTTACGTGGCGGGGGGACCCACAGATACGCAGTATTTT. This codes for CASSYVAGGPTDTQYF.

As for this clone: The junction shows a germline mismatch at one end, possibly a read error. The chain has TRBV7-9 and TRBJ1-2, with D possibly TRBD1 on 6 matching bases. Per germline, CDR1 SEHNR and CDR2 FQNEAQ (reference sequence). The CDR3 has 10 residues. Here the CDR3 DNA reads TGTGCCAGCAGCTTGGGGGGCTCAGACTTC. Protein product: CASSLGGSDF.

This rearrangement joins TRBV19 to TRBJ2-3; 10 bases are shared with TRBD2. Germline values: CDR1 LNHDA, CDR2 SQIVND (reference sequence). V lost 5 bases to trimming and J lost 2 bases; unmatched junction nucleotides: 4. The CDR3 covers 15 residues. The DNA for the CDR3 is TGTGCCAGTAGTGTCCTAGCGGGGGTCACAGATACGCAGTATTTT. Translation gives CASSVLAGVTDTQYF.

The rearrangement uses TRBV6-2 or TRBV6-3 and TRBJ1-5; D gene uncertain. The CDR3 has 12 amino acids. Germline V CDR1 and CDR2: MNHEY, SVGEGT. V shed 6 bases and J shed 7 bases, with 10 bases lying between them. This CDR3 is CASSLAVQPQHF. CDR3 nucleotides: TGTGCCAGCAGCCTCGCCGTCCAGCCCCAGCATTTT.